These 19 T cell receptor beta chains were all obtained from the same sample, sequenced in a study of Ad26.COV2.S vaccination and SARS-CoV-2 variants. Here immunoSEQ multiplex PCR was the method, and the copy in TCRdb shows in-frame clones only, minus some. The sample has 350,000 to 450,000 clones, about nine tenths seen once; the top ten hold more than 1.5%. As for treatment: over 15 received Ad26.COV2.S at low or high dose, single or two shots; five or six received placebo; per-sample allocation not given. At day 63 after the first vaccine or placebo injection, samples were drawn. Sequences were derived from peripheral blood, sampled in a trial of Ad26.COV2.S vaccine versus placebo. The receptor set was obtained from a person aged 18-65 years who received the Ad26.COV2.S COVID-19 vaccine or a placebo.

This clone has only one observation. CDR3 DNA: TGTGCCAGCAGCCCCACTGGGGTAGGGAGGGACACCGGGGAGCTGTTTTTT. Translating gives CASSPTGVGRDTGELFF. The rearrangement joins TRBV7-7 to TRBJ2-2, with 7 bases that match TRBD2. CDR1 is SSHAT and CDR2 is FNYEAQ in the germline V gene (reference sequence). The CDR3 has 17 amino acids. The junction had 12 bases not matched to a gene; V was cut back by 5 bases and J by 3 bases.

V gene TRBV12-3 or TRBV12-4 combines with J gene TRBJ2-2; no definite D call. The CDR3 is 11 residues long. V was trimmed by 4 bases and J by 7 bases, leaving 4 bases between them. The DNA for the CDR3 is TGTGCCAGCAGTTATTACGGGGAGCTGTTTTTT. It is translated as CASSYYGELFF.

The sample holds one count of this clone. For the CDR3, the DNA is TGCGCCAGCAGCCCAATGACAGGGAGCTCCTACGAGCAGTACTTC. As protein: CASSPMTGSSYEQYF. V and J are TRBV4-3 and TRBJ2-7; the match to TRBD1 covers 7 bases. V was pared by 4 bases and J by 0 bases, with 6 bases of the junction left unmatched. CDR1 LGHNA and CDR2 YSLEER come from the germline V gene. This CDR3 is built from 15 residues.

This clone was found a few times. The chain combines TRBV9 with TRBJ2-7; no clear D gene. Between the trimmed V and J ends, which lost 4 bases and 7 bases, there was a span of 9 bases. From germline, CDR1 is SGDLS and CDR2 YYNGEE. The CDR3 totals 11 residues. The CDR3 region is CASSPLGEQYF. DNA of the CDR3: TGTGCCAGCAGCCCCCTGGGTGAGCAGTACTTC.

The V call is TRBV27, the J call TRBJ1-2; no reliable D call. The length of the CDR3 is 14 residues. The germline CDR1 and CDR2 sequences are MNHEY and SMNVEV (reference sequence). Trimming left V 0 bases short and J 5 bases short, with 10 bases between. CDR3 sequence: CASSLSARSYGYTF. CDR3 bases: TGTGCCAGCAGTTTATCTGCCAGGTCATATGGCTACACCTTC.

The V and J genes are TRBV4-1 and TRBJ2-7; 8 bases are a match to TRBD1. The V gene end was trimmed by 0 bases and the J gene end by 5 bases; junction bases not matched to a gene: 12. Per germline, CDR1 MGHRA and CDR2 YSYEKL. CDR3 length: 17 amino acids. For the CDR3, the DNA is TGCGCCAGCAGCCAAGATGTCGACAGGGGATACTTTCACGAGCAGTACTTC. Its protein product is CASSQDVDRGYFHEQYF.

This chain uses TRBV4-1 with TRBJ2-7, with 9 bases identical to TRBD1. CDR3 length equals 15 residues. V shed 3 bases and J 0 bases; nucleotides not matched to a gene: 3. The V gene's germline CDR1 is MGHRA and CDR2 YSYEKL. As DNA, the CDR3 is TGCGCCAGCAGCCAGCGGACAGGGGACTCCTACGAGCAGTACTTC. Its translation is CASSQRTGDSYEQYF.

The V and J genes are TRBV4-3 and TRBJ1-2; TRBD1 agrees at 8 bases. After removal of 3 bases from V and 4 bases from J, the junction contained 7 bases not matched to a gene. CDR3 size: 15 residues. Germline CDR1 LGHNA, CDR2 YSLEER. The CDR3 region has the DNA TGCGCCAGCAGCCAGTCACCGGGACAGGCCTATGGCTACACCTTC. Translation: CASSQSPGQAYGYTF.

The chain has TRBV19 and TRBJ2-1; 12 bases map to TRBD2. Losses at the gene ends were 2 bases for V and 5 bases for J; bases not matched to a gene: 4. This CDR3 region has 16 residues. Germline V gene data show CDR1 as LNHDA and CDR2 as SQIVND (reference sequence). DNA of the CDR3: TGTGCCAGTAGTATACTAGCGGGGGGGCATAACAATGAGCAGTTCTTC. Amino acids: CASSILAGGHNNEQFF.

The chain uses TRBV29-1 and TRBJ2-3, with 11 bases aligning to TRBD2. The CDR3 runs 14 residues. J gave up 1 base and V 4 bases, and 1 base lay outside the gene matches. Per the germline V gene, CDR1 is SQVTM and CDR2 is ANQGSEA. CDR3 sequence reads: CSVALAGGTDTQYF. The CDR3 bases are TGCAGCGTTGCACTAGCGGGGGGCACAGATACGCAGTATTTT.

This sequence joins TRBV10-3 and TRBJ2-7; 7 nucleotides line up with TRBD2. CDR1 is ENHRY and CDR2 is SYGVKD in the germline V gene. The CDR3 consists of 14 residues. Germline trimming cut 2 bases from V and 0 bases from J; bases unmatched to any gene: 1. CDR3 in amino acids: CAISERGGSYEQYF. The CDR3 DNA sequence: TGTGCCATCAGTGAGCGCGGGGGCTCCTACGAGCAGTACTTC.

This clone has only a few counts. The genes are TRBV29-1 and TRBJ1-1, with TRBD1 matching 7 bases. The germline gives CDR1 SQVTM, CDR2 ANQGSEA. J gave up 11 bases and V 6 bases, and 12 bases lay outside the gene matches. The CDR3 has 12 residues. Here the CDR3 DNA reads TGCAGCGTCGTGACAGGGCTTCGGGGGGCTTTCTTT. Translation: CSVVTGLRGAFF.

The chain recombines TRBV7-9 with TRBJ2-7; 9 nucleotides line up with TRBD1. V lost 5 bases and J lost 8; bases outside the gene matches: 4. Germline lookup yields CDR1 SEHNR and CDR2 FQNEAQ (reference sequence). This CDR3 comprises 12 residues. CDR3 nucleotide sequence: TGTGCCAGCAGCATACAGGGGGCGCAGCAGTACTTC. It is translated as CASSIQGAQQYF.

The rearrangement joins TRBV7-2 to TRBJ2-7; perhaps TRBD2 as D (5 bases). V lost 2 bases to trimming and J lost 0 bases, with 20 bases between them. From germline, CDR1 is SGHTA and CDR2 FQGNSA. This CDR3 spans 18 amino acids. CDR3 coding DNA: TGTGCCAGCAGCTTAATTTCCCCGGGGAGCGGAAGCTCCTACGAGCAGTACTTC. Its translation: CASSLISPGSGSSYEQYF.

V and J are TRBV7-7 and TRBJ1-1; 8 nucleotides line up with TRBD1. J gave up 3 bases and V 5 bases, and 8 bases lay outside the gene matches. The CDR3 sequence is 15 residues long. Germline lookup yields CDR1 SSHAT and CDR2 FNYEAQ (reference sequence). DNA for the CDR3: TGTGCCAGCAGCCCCCTCACAGGGGGTGACACTGAAGCTTTCTTT. Amino acids: CASSPLTGGDTEAFF.

The rearrangement joins TRBV9 to TRBJ2-3; D gene ambiguous. CDR3 length equals 14 residues. Germline lookup yields CDR1 SGDLS and CDR2 YYNGEE. V lost 3 bases, J lost 4 bases, and 12 bases lay in between. CDR3 residues: CASSGIVRADTQYF. In DNA, the CDR3 is TGTGCCAGCAGCGGCATCGTCCGGGCAGATACGCAGTATTTT.

Only one count was recorded for this clone. The genes are TRBV6-2 or TRBV6-3 and TRBJ1-1; 7 bases line up with TRBD1. The CDR3 covers 14 residues. Per the germline V gene, CDR1 is MNHEY and CDR2 is SVGEGT. J was trimmed by 6 bases and V by 3 bases; bases with no gene match: 7. The DNA of the CDR3 is TGTGCCAGCAGTTATCAGGGGGGCGCGGCTGAAGCTTTCTTT. It encodes CASSYQGGAAEAFF.

This chain connects TRBV5-3 to TRBJ1-2; no reliable D call. TRBV5-3 is given ORF status, its function remaining uncertain. This CDR3 has 14 amino acids. With 1 base removed from V and 4 bases from J, the gap between germline ends came to 11 bases. CDR3 nucleotide sequence: TGTGCCAGAAGCTTGAGGAGGTGGGGCTATGGCTACACCTTC. Translated: CARSLRRWGYGYTF.

This clone was detected a few times. V usage is TRBV2 and J usage is TRBJ2-2; D call uncertain. This CDR3 region has 12 residues. Trimming removed 7 bases at V and 4 bases at J, with 7 bases between. The V gene's germline CDR1 is SNHLY and CDR2 FYNNEI. CDR3 loop: CASKAFTGELFF. CDR3 nucleotide sequence: TGTGCCAGCAAGGCTTTCACCGGGGAGCTGTTTTTT.